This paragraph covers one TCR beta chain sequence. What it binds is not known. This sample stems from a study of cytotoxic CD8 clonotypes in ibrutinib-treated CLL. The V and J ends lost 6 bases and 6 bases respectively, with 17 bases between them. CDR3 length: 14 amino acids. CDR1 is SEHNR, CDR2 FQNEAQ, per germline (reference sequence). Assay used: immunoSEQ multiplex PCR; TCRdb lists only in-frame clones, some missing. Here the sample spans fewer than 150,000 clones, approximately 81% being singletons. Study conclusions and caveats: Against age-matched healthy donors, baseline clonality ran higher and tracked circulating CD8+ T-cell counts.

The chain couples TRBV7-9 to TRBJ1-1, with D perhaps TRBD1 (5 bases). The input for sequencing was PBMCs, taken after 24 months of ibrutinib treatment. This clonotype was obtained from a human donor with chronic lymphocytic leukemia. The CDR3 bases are TGTGCCAGCAGTCCTCAGGGTGGTGTCGCTGAAGCTTTCTTT. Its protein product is CASSPQGGVAEAFF. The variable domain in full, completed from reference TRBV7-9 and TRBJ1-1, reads DTGVSQNPRHKITKRGQNVTFRCDPISEHNRLYWYRQTLGQGPEFLTYFQNEAQLEKSRLLSDRFSAERPKGSFSTLEIQRTEQGDSAMYLCASSPQGGVAEAFFGQGTRLTVV.